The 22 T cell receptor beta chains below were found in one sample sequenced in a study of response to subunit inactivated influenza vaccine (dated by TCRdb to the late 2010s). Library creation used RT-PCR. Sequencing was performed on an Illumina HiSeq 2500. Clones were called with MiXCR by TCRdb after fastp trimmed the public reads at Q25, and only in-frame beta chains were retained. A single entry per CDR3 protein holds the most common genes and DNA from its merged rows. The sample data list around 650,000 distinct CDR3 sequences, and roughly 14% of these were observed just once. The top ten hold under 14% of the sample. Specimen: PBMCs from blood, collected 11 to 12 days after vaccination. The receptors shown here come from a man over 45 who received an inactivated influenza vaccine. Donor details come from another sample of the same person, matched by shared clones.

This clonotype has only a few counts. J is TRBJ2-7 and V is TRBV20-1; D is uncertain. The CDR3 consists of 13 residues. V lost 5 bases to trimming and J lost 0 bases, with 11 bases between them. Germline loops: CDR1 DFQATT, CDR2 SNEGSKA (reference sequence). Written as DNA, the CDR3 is TGCAGTGCTCGTACTTACGACTCCTACGAGCAGTACTTC. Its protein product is CSARTYDSYEQYF.

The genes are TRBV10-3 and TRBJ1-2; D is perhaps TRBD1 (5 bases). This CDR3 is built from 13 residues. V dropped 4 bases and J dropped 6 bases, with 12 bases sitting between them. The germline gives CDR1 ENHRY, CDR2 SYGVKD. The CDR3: CAISGRQGHGYTF. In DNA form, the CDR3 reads TGTGCCATCAGTGGCCGCCAGGGCCATGGCTACACCTTC.

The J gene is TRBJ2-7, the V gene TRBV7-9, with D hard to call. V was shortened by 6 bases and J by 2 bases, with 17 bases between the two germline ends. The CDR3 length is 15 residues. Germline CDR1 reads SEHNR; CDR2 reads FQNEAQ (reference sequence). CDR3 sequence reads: CASSQRNSSTYEQYF. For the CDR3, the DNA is TGTGCCAGCAGTCAGAGGAACTCGAGCACCTACGAGCAGTACTTC.

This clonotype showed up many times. The CDR3 is CASSQWGMKTQYF. CDR3 DNA: TGTGCCAGCAGCCAATGGGGGATGAAGACCCAGTACTTC. V is TRBV11-1 and J is TRBJ2-5, with D perhaps assigned TRBD1 or TRBD2 (5 bases each). This CDR3 is 13 amino acids long. CDR1 SGHAT and CDR2 FQDESV come from the germline V gene (reference sequence). V was pared by 5 bases and J by 6 bases, with 13 bases between.

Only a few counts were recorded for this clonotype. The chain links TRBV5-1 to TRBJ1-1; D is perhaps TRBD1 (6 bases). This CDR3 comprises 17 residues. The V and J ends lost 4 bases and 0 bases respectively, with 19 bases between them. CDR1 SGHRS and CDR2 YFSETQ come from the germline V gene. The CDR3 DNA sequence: TGCGCCAGCAGCCCCAGACCACCGACAGGAGTGAACACTGAAGCTTTCTTT. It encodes CASSPRPPTGVNTEAFF. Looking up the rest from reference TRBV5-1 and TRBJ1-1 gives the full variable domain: KAGVTQTPRYLIKTRGQQVTLSCSPISGHRSVSWYQQTPGQGLQFLFEYFSETQRNKGNFPGRFSGRQFSNSRSEMNVSTLELGDSALYLCASSPRPPTGVNTEAFFGQGTRLTVV.

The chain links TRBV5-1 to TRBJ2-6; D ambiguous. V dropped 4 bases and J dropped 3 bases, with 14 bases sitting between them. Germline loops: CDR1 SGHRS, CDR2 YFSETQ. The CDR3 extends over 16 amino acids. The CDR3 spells CASSLGPAGGANVLTF. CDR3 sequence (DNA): TGCGCCAGCAGCCTCGGACCTGCCGGTGGGGCCAACGTCCTGACTTTC.

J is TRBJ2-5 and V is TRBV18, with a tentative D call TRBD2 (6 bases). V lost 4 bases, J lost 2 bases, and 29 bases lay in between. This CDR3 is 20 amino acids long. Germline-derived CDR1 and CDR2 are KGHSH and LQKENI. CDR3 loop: CASSQLTPRQGRSGQETQYF. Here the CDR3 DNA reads TGTGCCAGCTCACAATTGACTCCCCGCCAAGGGAGGTCCGGACAAGAGACCCAGTACTTC.

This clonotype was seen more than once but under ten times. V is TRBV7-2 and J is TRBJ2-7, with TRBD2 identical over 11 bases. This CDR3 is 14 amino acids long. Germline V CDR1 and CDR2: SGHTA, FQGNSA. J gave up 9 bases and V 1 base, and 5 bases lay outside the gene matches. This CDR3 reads CASSLVGLAEGQYF. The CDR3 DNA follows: TGTGCCAGCAGCTTAGTGGGACTAGCGGAAGGGCAGTACTTC.

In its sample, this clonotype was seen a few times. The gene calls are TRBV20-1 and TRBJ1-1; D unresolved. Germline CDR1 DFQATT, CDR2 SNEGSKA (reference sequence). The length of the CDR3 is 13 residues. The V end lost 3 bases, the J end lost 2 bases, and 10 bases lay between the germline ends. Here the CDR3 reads CSARRIGNTEAFF. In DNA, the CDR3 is TGCAGTGCTAGGCGGATTGGAAACACTGAAGCTTTCTTT.

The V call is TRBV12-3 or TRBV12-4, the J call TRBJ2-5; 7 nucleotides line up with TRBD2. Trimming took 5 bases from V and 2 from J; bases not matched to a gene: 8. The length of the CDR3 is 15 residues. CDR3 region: CASSTPLAAQETQYF. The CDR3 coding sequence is TGTGCCAGCAGTACCCCCCTAGCGGCTCAAGAGACCCAGTACTTC.

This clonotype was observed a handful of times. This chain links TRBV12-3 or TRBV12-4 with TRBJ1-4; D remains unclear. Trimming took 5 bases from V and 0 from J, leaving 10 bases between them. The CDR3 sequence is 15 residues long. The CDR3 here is CASSLHTATNEKLFF. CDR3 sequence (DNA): TGTGCCAGCAGTCTGCACACCGCAACTAATGAAAAACTGTTTTTT.

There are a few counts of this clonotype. CDR3: CASSLGTREKNIQYF. The CDR3 nucleotides read TGTGCCAGCAGCCTCGGGACTAGAGAGAAAAACATTCAGTACTTC. The chain recombines TRBV7-9 with TRBJ2-4, with 8 nucleotides matching TRBD2. CDR1 is SEHNR, CDR2 FQNEAQ, per germline (reference sequence). The CDR3 is 15 residues long. Trimming removed 5 bases from V and 4 bases from J; junction bases left unmatched: 7.

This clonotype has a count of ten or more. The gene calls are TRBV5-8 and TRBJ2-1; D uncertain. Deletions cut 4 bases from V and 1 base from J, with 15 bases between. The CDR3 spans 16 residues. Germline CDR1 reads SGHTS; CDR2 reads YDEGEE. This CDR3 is CASSKARSRSYNEQFF. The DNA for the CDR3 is TGTGCCAGCAGCAAGGCCCGATCTAGGTCCTACAATGAGCAGTTCTTC.

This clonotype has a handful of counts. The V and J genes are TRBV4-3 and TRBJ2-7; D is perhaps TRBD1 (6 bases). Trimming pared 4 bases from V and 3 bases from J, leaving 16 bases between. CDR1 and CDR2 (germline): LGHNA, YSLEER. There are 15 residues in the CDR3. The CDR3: CASSPTQGPLYEQYF. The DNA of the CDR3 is TGCGCCAGCAGCCCGACACAGGGACCCCTCTACGAGCAGTACTTC.

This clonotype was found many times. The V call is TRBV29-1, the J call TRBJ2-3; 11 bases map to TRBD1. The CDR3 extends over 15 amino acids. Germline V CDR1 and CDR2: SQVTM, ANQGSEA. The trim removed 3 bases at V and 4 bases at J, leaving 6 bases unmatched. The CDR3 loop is CSVEWTGGSPDTQYF. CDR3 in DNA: TGCAGCGTTGAGTGGACAGGGGGCTCCCCAGATACGCAGTATTTT.

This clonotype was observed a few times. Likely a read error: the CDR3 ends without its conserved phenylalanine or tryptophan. CDR3 bases: TGTGCCAGCAGTGAAGTCAGGGGCTCTGAGGGCTACACCCTC. Its protein is CASSEVRGSEGYTL. The J gene is TRBJ1-2, the V gene TRBV2, with D tentatively TRBD1 (6 bases). Germline V gene lookup returns CDR1 SNHLY and CDR2 FYNNEI. CDR3 length: 14 amino acids. V was pared by 1 base and J by 8 bases, with 14 bases between.

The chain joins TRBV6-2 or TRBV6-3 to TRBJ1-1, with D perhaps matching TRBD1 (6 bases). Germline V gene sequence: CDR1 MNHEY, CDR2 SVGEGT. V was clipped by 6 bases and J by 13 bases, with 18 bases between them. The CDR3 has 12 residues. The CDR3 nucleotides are TGTGCCAGCAGAGAATCGGGGGGCCGTAGTTTCTTT. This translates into CASRESGGRSFF.

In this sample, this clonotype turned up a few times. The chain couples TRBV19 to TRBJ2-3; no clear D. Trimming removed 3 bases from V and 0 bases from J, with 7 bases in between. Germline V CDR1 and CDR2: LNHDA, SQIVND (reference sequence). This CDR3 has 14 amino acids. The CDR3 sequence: CASSIFGSTDTQYF. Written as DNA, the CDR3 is TGTGCCAGTAGTATTTTCGGAAGCACAGATACGCAGTATTTT.

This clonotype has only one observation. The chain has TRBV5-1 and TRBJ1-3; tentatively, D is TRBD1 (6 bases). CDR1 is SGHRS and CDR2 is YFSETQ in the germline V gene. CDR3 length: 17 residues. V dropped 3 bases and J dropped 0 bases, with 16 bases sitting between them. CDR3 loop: CASSSATGSRSGNTIYF. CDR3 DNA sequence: TGCGCCAGCAGCTCGGCAACAGGGTCCCGCTCTGGAAACACCATATATTTT. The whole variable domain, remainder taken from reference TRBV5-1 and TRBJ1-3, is KAGVTQTPRYLIKTRGQQVTLSCSPISGHRSVSWYQQTPGQGLQFLFEYFSETQRNKGNFPGRFSGRQFSNSRSEMNVSTLELGDSALYLCASSSATGSRSGNTIYFGEGSWLTVV.

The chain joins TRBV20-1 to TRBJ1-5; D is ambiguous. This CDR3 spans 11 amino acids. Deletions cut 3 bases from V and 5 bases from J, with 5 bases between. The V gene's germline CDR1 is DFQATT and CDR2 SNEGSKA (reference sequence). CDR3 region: CSARFDQPQHF. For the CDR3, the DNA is TGCAGTGCTAGGTTCGATCAGCCCCAGCATTTT.

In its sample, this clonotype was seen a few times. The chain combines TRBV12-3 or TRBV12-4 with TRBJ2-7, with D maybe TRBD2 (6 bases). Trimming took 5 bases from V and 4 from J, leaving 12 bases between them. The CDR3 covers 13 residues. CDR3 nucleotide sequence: TGTGCCAGCAGTGCCCCCGGGAGATACGAGCAGTACTTC. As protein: CASSAPGRYEQYF.

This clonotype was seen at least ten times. The CDR3 nucleotides read TGTGCCAGCAGTTACGATGAGACCCAGTACTTC. It codes for CASSYDETQYF. The V gene is TRBV6-2 or TRBV6-3, the J gene TRBJ2-5; D remains ambiguous. The length of the CDR3 is 11 residues. V was trimmed by 2 bases and J by 5 bases, leaving 3 bases between them. From germline, CDR1 is MNHEY and CDR2 SVGEGT.